These T cell receptor beta chains were read from a single sample in a study of T cell responses to AZD1222 COVID-19 vaccine. Sequencing was performed with immunoSEQ multiplex PCR; in TCRdb, only in-frame clones are kept and a portion is missing. The sample has 140,000 to 150,000 clones, 70% to 90% seen once; the top ten hold less than 15%. This specimen was peripheral blood, taken on day 0 of AZD1222 vaccination. These receptors came from an adult in good health. Each CDR3 is given with its conserved first and last residue. A D gene is named only where the DNA matches it firmly. Size tells how often a clone was seen (once, few, many) or the class of an expanded clone, and some rows leave it out.

j_call clone_size v_call d_call cdr3_aa cdr3_nt
TRBJ2-2 NA TRBV7-2 TRBD1 CASSSGQGYGELFF TGTGCCAGCAGCTCGGGACAGGGGTACGGGGAGCTGTTTTTT
TRBJ2-1 NA TRBV4-2 TRBD2 CASSRRGADDEQFF TGTGCCAGCAGCAGGCGGGGGGCCGACGATGAGCAGTTCTTC
TRBJ1-2 NA TRBV30 NA CAARDEGYGYTF TGTGCCGCCCGGGACGAGGGGTATGGCTACACCTTC
TRBJ1-6 NA TRBV2 NA CASSHSNSPLHF TGTGCCAGCAGTCACAGTAATTCACCCCTCCACTTT
TRBJ2-3 NA TRBV5-1 TRBD2 CASSFTSGATDTQYF TGCGCCAGCAGCTTTACTAGCGGGGCCACAGATACGCAGTATTTT
TRBJ1-3 NA TRBV28 NA CASSFLPGNTIYF TGTGCCAGCAGTTTCCTTCCCGGAAACACCATATATTTT
TRBJ2-2 NA TRBV7-2 NA CASSLWGTGELFF TGTGCCAGCAGCTTGTGGGGGACCGGGGAGCTGTTTTTT
TRBJ2-7 NA TRBV10-3 NA CAIRPRSTDTAEQYF TGTGCCATCAGGCCCAGATCGACAGACACCGCCGAGCAGTACTTC
TRBJ1-3 NA TRBV19 NA CASSIRVPGNTIYF TGTGCCAGTAGTATTAGGGTGCCTGGAAACACCATATATTTT
TRBJ1-1 NA TRBV6-5 NA CASRLTTNTEAFF TGTGCCAGCAGGCTGACAACTAACACTGAAGCTTTCTTT
TRBJ1-1 few TRBV5-1 TRBD1 CASSADRGNTEAFF TGCGCCAGCAGCGCGGACAGGGGGAACACTGAAGCTTTCTTT
TRBJ1-6 NA TRBV30 NA CAYTQGINNSPLHF TGTGCCTACACACAGGGAATTAATAATTCACCCCTCCACTTT
TRBJ2-1 NA TRBV5-1 TRBD2 CASSSGLAGGHNEQFF TGCGCCAGCAGCTCGGGACTAGCGGGGGGGCACAATGAGCAGTTCTTC
TRBJ2-1 NA TRBV12-3/TRBV12-4 NA CASSLTLDPFF TGTGCCAGCAGTTTAACTCTAGACCCGTTCTTC
TRBJ1-1 few TRBV10-1 NA CASTDLRNTEAFF TGCGCCAGCACTGACTTAAGAAACACTGAAGCTTTCTTT
TRBJ2-2 NA TRBV3-1/TRBV3-2 TRBD1 CASDRGTGELFF TGTGCCAGCGACAGGGGGACCGGGGAGCTGTTTTTT
TRBJ2-7 NA TRBV7-2 NA CASSLASPPYEQYF TGTGCCAGCAGCTTAGCATCCCCCCCCTACGAGCAGTACTTC
TRBJ1-5 NA TRBV16 NA CASSQFVREGQPQHF TGTGCCAGCAGCCAATTTGTGAGGGAAGGGCAGCCCCAGCATTTT
TRBJ1-4 NA TRBV9 TRBD1 CASSAMTGAEEKLFF TGTGCCAGCAGCGCCATGACAGGGGCGGAAGAAAAACTGTTTTTT
TRBJ2-5 NA TRBV7-3 NA CASSLGAARYQETQYF TGTGCCAGCAGCTTGGGTGCGGCGCGGTACCAAGAGACCCAGTACTTC
TRBJ2-3 once TRBV2 NA CASSVRGGRGDTQYF TGTGCCAGCAGCGTCCGTGGGGGGCGAGGAGATACGCAGTATTTT
TRBJ1-5 once TRBV19 NA CASRRAGGNQPQHF TGTGCCAGTAGGAGGGCAGGGGGCAATCAGCCCCAGCATTTT
TRBJ1-6 NA TRBV5-4 NA CASSFGGGARNSPLHF TGTGCCAGCAGCTTCGGCGGGGGGGCGCGCAATTCACCCCTCCACTTT
TRBJ1-1 NA TRBV7-9 NA CASSPPGVGTEAFF TGTGCCAGCAGCCCACCAGGGGTGGGTACTGAAGCTTTCTTT
TRBJ1-4 once TRBV3-1/TRBV3-2 TRBD1 CASSPTGVSEKLFF TGTGCCAGCAGCCCGACAGGGGTTTCGGAAAAACTGTTTTTT
TRBJ1-1 NA TRBV7-9 NA CASILGAGAWDTEAFF TGTGCCAGCATTCTAGGGGCCGGGGCCTGGGACACTGAAGCTTTCTTT
TRBJ1-1 NA TRBV6-5 NA CASSNSGLPATEAFF TGTGCCAGCAGCAACTCGGGCTTACCGGCGACTGAAGCTTTCTTT
TRBJ1-2 NA TRBV19 NA CASSGTAGGHKGYTF TGTGCCAGTAGTGGTACGGCCGGGGGGCATAAGGGATACACCTTC
TRBJ1-3 NA TRBV27 TRBD1 CASSPTGTGANTIYF TGTGCCAGCAGCCCGACCGGGACAGGGGCCAACACCATATATTTT
TRBJ2-3 once TRBV2 NA CASSLRGGFSTDTQYF TGTGCCAGCAGCCTCCGAGGCGGGTTTAGCACAGATACGCAGTATTTT
TRBJ1-6 NA TRBV4-2 TRBD1 CASSQGTGPLSPLHF TGTGCCAGCAGCCAAGGGACAGGACCTCTTTCCCCCCTCCACTTT
TRBJ2-7 NA TRBV19 TRBD1 CASRLTGATYEQYF TGTGCCAGTAGGCTGACAGGGGCCACCTACGAGCAGTACTTC
TRBJ1-4 NA TRBV9 TRBD1 CASSVASGTGVGEKLFF TGTGCCAGCAGCGTAGCTTCGGGGACAGGGGTAGGGGAAAAACTGTTTTTT
TRBJ1-2 NA TRBV7-8 NA CASSLSPPSSYTF TGTGCCAGCAGCTTAAGTCCTCCAAGCAGCTACACCTTC
TRBJ1-5 NA TRBV28 NA CASSPVWDAVFNQPQHF TGTGCCAGCAGTCCCGTCTGGGATGCAGTTTTTAATCAGCCCCAGCATTTT
TRBJ2-4 NA TRBV2 NA CASSEVLGARNIQYF TGTGCCAGCAGTGAAGTGTTGGGGGCTAGAAACATTCAGTACTTC
TRBJ2-1 NA TRBV16 TRBD1 CASSQGTGEGQFF TGTGCCAGCAGCCAGGGGACAGGGGAAGGGCAGTTCTTC
TRBJ1-1 once TRBV7-2 NA CASSLVGSTEAFF TGTGCCAGCAGCTTAGTGGGGAGCACTGAAGCTTTCTTT
TRBJ2-3 NA TRBV6-4 NA CASSDTGGSTDTQYF TGTGCCAGCAGTGACACCGGCGGGAGCACAGATACGCAGTATTTT
TRBJ1-3 NA TRBV2 TRBD1 CASRLGTGENTIYF TGTGCCAGCAGACTCGGGACAGGGGAAAACACCATATATTTT
TRBJ1-3 once TRBV28 NA CASSLSRGSGNTIYF TGTGCCAGCAGTTTATCCAGGGGTTCTGGAAACACCATATATTTT
TRBJ1-4 NA TRBV14 TRBD1 CASSPRAGGEKLFF TGTGCCAGCAGCCCTCGGGCAGGGGGGGAAAAACTGTTTTTT